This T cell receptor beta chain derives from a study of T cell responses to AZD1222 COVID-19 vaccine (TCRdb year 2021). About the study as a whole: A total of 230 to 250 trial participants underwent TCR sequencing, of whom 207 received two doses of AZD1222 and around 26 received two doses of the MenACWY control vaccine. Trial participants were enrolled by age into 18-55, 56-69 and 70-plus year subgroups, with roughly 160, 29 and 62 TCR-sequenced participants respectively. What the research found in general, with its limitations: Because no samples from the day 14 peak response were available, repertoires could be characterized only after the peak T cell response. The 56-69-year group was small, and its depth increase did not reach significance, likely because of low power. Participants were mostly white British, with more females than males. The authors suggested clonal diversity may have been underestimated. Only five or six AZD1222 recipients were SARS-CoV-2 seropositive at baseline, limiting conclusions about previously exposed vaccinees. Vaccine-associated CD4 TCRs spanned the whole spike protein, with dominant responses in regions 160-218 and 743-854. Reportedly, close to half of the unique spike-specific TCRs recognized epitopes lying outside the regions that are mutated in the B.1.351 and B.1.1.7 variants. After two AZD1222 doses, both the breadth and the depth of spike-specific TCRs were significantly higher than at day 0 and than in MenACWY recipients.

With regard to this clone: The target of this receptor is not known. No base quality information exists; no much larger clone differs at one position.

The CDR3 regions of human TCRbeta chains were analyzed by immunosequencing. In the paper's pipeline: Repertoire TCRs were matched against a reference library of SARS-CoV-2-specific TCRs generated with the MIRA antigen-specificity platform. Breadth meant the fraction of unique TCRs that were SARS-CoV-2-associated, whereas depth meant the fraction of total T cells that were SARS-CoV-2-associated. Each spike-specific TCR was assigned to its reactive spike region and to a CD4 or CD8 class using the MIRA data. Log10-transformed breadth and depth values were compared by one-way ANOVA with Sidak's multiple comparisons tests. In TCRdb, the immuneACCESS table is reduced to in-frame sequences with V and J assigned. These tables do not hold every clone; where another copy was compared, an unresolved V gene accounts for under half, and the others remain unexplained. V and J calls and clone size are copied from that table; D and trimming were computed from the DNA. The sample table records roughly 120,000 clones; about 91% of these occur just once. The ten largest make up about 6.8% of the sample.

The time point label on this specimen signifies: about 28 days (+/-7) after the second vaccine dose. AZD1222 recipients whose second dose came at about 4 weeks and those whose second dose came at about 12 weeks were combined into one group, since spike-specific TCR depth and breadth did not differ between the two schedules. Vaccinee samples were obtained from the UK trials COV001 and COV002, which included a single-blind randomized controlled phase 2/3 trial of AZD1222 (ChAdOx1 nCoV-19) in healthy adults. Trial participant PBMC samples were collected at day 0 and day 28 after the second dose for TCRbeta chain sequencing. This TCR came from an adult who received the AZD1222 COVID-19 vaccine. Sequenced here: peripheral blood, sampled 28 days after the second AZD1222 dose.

Read as DNA, the sequence is TGTGCCAGCAGTTCCGACAGGGGATATAATTCACCCCTCCACTTT. Its coded protein is CASSSDRGYNSPLHF. Recombination joined TRBV6-2 or TRBV6-3 with TRBJ1-6, with 8 junctional bases fitting TRBD1. The germline V gene provides CDR1 MNHEY and CDR2 SVGEGT. Inclusive of the bounding cysteine and phenylalanine, the CDR3 is 15 residues long. Just CDR3 DNA is preserved here, 45 bases in frame from base 1. Germline trimming amounts to 4 bases on V and 4 bases on J, with 3 as the count of junction bases outside the gene matches.